Listed here are 3 T cell receptor beta chains from one sample, sequenced in a study of cytomegalovirus exposure and HLA in healthy donors. Researchers ran the PCR with 60 Vbeta and 13 Jbeta primers. TCRdb's copy holds only in-frame clones and misses some; the assay was immunoSEQ multiplex PCR. The repertoire holds 65,000 or so clones, with about 72% as singletons. The sample was PBMCs. These receptors all come from a woman in her thirties or forties in good health and CMV-seropositive.

The rearrangement joins TRBV14 to TRBJ2-2, with 7 bases that match TRBD1. V shed 5 bases, J shed 3 bases, and the junction held 3 bases outside the gene matches. The CDR3 covers 14 residues. Germline CDR1 is SGHDN and CDR2 is FVKESK. As DNA, the CDR3 is TGTGCCAGCAGCGGGGACAGATACACCGGGGAGCTGTTTTTT. Translation: CASSGDRYTGELFF.

The rearrangement joins TRBV2 to TRBJ2-7; D is undetermined. V lost 1 base, J lost 10 bases, and 11 bases lay in between. The germline V gene encodes CDR1 SNHLY and CDR2 FYNNEI. This CDR3 contains 12 residues. CDR3 protein: CASSEEWHSQYF. CDR3 nucleotide sequence: TGTGCCAGCAGTGAAGAATGGCACAGCCAGTACTTC.

In this sample, this clone turned up once. This chain links TRBV2 with TRBJ2-2; 7 bases are a match to TRBD1. This CDR3 is 14 amino acids long. V was pared by 6 bases and J by 6 bases, with 7 bases of the junction left unmatched. Germline V gives CDR1 SNHLY, CDR2 FYNNEI. The CDR3 spells CASRLLTGSGELFF. The CDR3 region has the DNA TGTGCCAGCAGACTACTGACAGGGTCCGGGGAGCTGTTTTTT.